The clone carrying this T cell receptor (beta chain) was seen a few times. Its antigen is unidentified. The data are from a study of T cells after yellow fever vaccination. General observations from the study: Booster samples showed a return of most primary-vaccination clones (almost 97% CD4, 88% CD8). Sorted repertoires could include abundant contaminating clonotypes from bulk cells.

This CDR3 has 16 amino acids. Germline assignment: CDR1 SEHNR and CDR2 FQNEAQ (reference sequence). V gave up 4 bases and J gave up 3 bases; unmatched junction bases: 8. MiXCR, applied by TCRdb to the 5' RACE reads, yields one record per CDR3 protein. The top ten hold roughly 19% of the sample, which has 300,000 to 350,000 distinct CDR3 sequences, 3.5% to 4.5% seen once. This clonotype was sampled from a man aged 18 to 29 who received the YFV17D yellow fever vaccine. The input for sequencing was PBMCs, taken 15 days after the yellow fever booster vaccination. The rearrangement joins TRBV7-9 to TRBJ2-2, with 7 bases aligning to TRBD2. The CDR3 coding sequence is TGTGCCAGCAGCTCGACCCGGGGGGAGGACACCGGGGAGCTGTTTTTT. Encoded protein: CASSSTRGEDTGELFF.